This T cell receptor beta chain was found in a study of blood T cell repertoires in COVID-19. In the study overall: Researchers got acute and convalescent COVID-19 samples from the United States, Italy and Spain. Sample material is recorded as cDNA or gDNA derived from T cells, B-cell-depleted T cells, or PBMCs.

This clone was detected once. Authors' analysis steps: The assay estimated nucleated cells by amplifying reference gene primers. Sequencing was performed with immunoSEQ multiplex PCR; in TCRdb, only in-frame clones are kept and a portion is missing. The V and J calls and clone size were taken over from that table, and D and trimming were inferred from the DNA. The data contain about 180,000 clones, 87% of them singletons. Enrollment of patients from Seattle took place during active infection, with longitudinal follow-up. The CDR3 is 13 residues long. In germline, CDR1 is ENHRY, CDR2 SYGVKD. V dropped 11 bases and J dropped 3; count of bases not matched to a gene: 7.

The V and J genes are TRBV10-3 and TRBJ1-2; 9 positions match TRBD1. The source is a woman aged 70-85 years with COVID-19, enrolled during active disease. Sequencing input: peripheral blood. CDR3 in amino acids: CAGRTGEDYGYTF. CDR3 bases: TGTGCCGGGAGGACAGGGGAGGACTATGGCTACACCTTC.